This TCR beta chain derives from a study of blood T cell repertoires in COVID-19. The method was immunoSEQ multiplex PCR; TCRdb's version includes in-frame clones alone and lacks a portion of them. The sample shows about 190,000 clones, roughly 81% of them seen only once. Between the trimmed V and J ends, which lost 0 bases and 0 bases, there was a span of 8 bases. Germline V gene sequence: CDR1 LGHNA, CDR2 YSLEER. The CDR3 covers 15 residues. Sequenced sample: peripheral blood. The chain has TRBV4-3 and TRBJ1-1; D is unresolved. The source is a woman older than 75 with COVID-19, enrolled during active disease. The CDR3 protein is CASSQDPGMNTEAFF. For the CDR3, the DNA is TGCGCCAGCAGCCAAGACCCGGGAATGAACACTGAAGCTTTCTTT.